This T cell receptor beta chain was found in a study of Ad26.COV2.S vaccination and SARS-CoV-2 variants. Assay used: immunoSEQ multiplex PCR; TCRdb lists only in-frame clones, some missing. The sample shows hundreds of thousands of clones, about 89% of them seen only once. Treatment described: around 19 received Ad26.COV2.S at low or high dose, single or two shots; 5 received placebo; per-sample allocation not given. Material that was analyzed had been drawn on day 63 after the first vaccine or placebo injection. CDR1 and CDR2 from the germline V gene are SGHRS and YFSETQ. The V segment lost 0 bases and the J segment 6 bases; nucleotides outside the gene matches: 7. This CDR3 comprises 15 residues.

Sequencing used peripheral blood, obtained in a trial of Ad26.COV2.S vaccine versus placebo. This clonotype was obtained from a person between 18 and 60 years old who received the Ad26.COV2.S COVID-19 vaccine or a placebo. This chain joins TRBV5-1 and TRBJ2-3; TRBD2 agrees at 7 bases. CDR3 DNA sequence: TGCGCCAGCAGCTTGGAGAACGGGGGGAGGGATACGCAGTATTTT. Translated: CASSLENGGRDTQYF.